Following are 2 T cell receptor beta chains from one sample sequenced in a study of T cell changes during pregnancy in multiple sclerosis. The assay was immunoSEQ multiplex PCR, and TCRdb's table has in-frame clones only and misses some. The repertoire holds some 85,000 clones, roughly 93% seen once, with about 0.72% in the top ten. The source material was peripheral blood, sampled in the second trimester of pregnancy. Source of these receptors: a female donor in good health, enrolled as a control in a pregnancy study.

The CDR3 DNA reads as TGTGCCAGCAGCTTATCAAATGCAGGGGGTTTTGGTGGCTACACCTTC. Its protein is CASSLSNAGGFGGYTF. This chain links TRBV5-6 with TRBJ1-2; TRBD1 matches 7 bases. V gave up 2 bases and J gave up 7 bases; unmatched junction bases: 14. The CDR3 loop spans 16 amino acids. CDR1 and CDR2 from the germline V gene are SGHDT and YYEEEE.

This chain uses TRBV27 with TRBJ1-6, with TRBD1 identical over 7 bases. Germline lookup yields CDR1 MNHEY and CDR2 SMNVEV (reference sequence). V dropped 4 bases and J dropped 9; count of bases not matched to a gene: 9. The CDR3 is 15 residues long. The DNA of the CDR3 is TGTGCCAGCAGTTCTCGACAGGGCGGGCGTTCACCCCTCCACTTT. It translates to CASSSRQGGRSPLHF.